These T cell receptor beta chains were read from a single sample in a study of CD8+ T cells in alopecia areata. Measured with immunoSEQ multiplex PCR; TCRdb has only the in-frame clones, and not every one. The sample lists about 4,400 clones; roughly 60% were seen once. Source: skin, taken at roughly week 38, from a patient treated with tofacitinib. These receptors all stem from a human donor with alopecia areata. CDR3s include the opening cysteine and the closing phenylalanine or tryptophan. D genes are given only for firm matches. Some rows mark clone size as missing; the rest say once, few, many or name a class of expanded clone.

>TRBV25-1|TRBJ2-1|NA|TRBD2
TGTGCCAGCAGTGTCCCGGGACTAGCGGGAGGAGCCTACAATGAGCAGTTCTTC
CASSVPGLAGGAYNEQFF
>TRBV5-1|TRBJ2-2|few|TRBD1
TGCGCCAGCAGCCGCTCGGGACAGGGGACCGGGGAGCTGTTTTTT
CASSRSGQGTGELFF
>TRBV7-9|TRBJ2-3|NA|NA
TGTGCCAGCAGCTTCGATAGCACAGATACGCAGTATTTT
CASSFDSTDTQYF
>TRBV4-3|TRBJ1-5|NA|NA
TGCGCCAGCAGCCAAGAGGGGAATAGCAATCAGCCCCAGCATTTT
CASSQEGNSNQPQHF
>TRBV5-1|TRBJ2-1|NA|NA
TGCGCCAGCAGCTCGGAGTTGTCGGCCCACAATGAGCAGTTCTTC
CASSSELSAHNEQFF
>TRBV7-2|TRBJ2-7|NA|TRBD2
TGTGCAAGAGGACTAGCGGGAGCCTACGAGCAGTACTTC
CARGLAGAYEQYF
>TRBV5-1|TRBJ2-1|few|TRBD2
TGCGCCAGTAGCATAGCGGGATTGGGGAATGAGCAGTTCTTC
CASSIAGLGNEQFF
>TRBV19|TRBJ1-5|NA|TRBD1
TGTGCCAGTAGCCCCTCCAGGGGGCCGAATCAGCCCCAGCATTTT
CASSPSRGPNQPQHF
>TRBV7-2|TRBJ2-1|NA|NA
TGTGCCAGCAGCTCGGCGGGGGCGGCGGGCCTGGTATCCGAGCAGTTCTTC
CASSSAGAAGLVSEQFF
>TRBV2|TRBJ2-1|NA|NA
TGTGCCACCAGTCCCTACAATGAGCAGTTCTTC
CATSPYNEQFF
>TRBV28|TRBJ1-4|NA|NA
TGTGCCAGCACCCCGTCCTTCGGGGAAAAACTGTTTTTT
CASTPSFGEKLFF
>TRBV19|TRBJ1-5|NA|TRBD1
TGTGCCAGTAGCCCAACAGGGGAGGTTCAGCCCCAGCATTTT
CASSPTGEVQPQHF
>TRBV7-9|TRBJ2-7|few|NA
TGTGCCAGCAGCCCGAGACACCACGAGCAGTACTTC
CASSPRHHEQYF
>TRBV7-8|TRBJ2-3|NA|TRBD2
TGTGCCAGCAGCTTAAGGGCGGGAGGGTCCGGAGATACGCAGTATTTT
CASSLRAGGSGDTQYF
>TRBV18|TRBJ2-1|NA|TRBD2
TGTGCCAGCTCACGGGGACTAGCGGGAGGAGATTACAATGAGCAGTTCTTC
CASSRGLAGGDYNEQFF
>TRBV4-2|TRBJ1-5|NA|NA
TGTGCCAGCAGCCTAAAAACAGGGAATCAGCCCCAGCATTTT
CASSLKTGNQPQHF
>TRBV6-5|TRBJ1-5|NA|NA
TGTGCCACAAGCCCGGGACGAGGGGAAAATCAGCCCCAGCATTTT
CATSPGRGENQPQHF
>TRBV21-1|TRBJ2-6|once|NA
TGTGCCAGCAGCAAAGGGGGAAGGGGGCCCAGCAGTTCTTCTGGGGCCAACGTCCTGACTTTC
CASSKGGRGPSSSSGANVLTF
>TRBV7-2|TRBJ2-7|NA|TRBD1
TGTGCCAGCAGCCTTGCCGGGACAGGGAGTTACGAGCAGTACTTC
CASSLAGTGSYEQYF
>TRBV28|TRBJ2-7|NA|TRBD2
TGTGCCAGCAGCCTAGGAGTCGGGACTAGCGGGACTTACGAGCAGTACTTC
CASSLGVGTSGTYEQYF
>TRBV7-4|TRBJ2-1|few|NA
TGTGCCAGCAGCAGTGGGGCTGAGCAGTTCTTC
CASSSGAEQFF
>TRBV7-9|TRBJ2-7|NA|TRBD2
TGTGCCAGCAGCTTAGTAGCGGGAGGATACGAGCAGTACTTC
CASSLVAGGYEQYF
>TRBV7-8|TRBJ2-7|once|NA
TGTGCCAGCAGCCTAAACCCAGGAGTCTACGAGCAGTACTTC
CASSLNPGVYEQYF
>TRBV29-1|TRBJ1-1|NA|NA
TGCAGCGGGGGGATAGACACTGAAGCTTTCTTT
CSGGIDTEAFF
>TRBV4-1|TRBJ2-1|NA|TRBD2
TGCGCCAGCAGCCAAGGGCTAGCGGACTACAATGAGCAGTTCTTC
CASSQGLADYNEQFF
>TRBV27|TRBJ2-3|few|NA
TGTGCCAGCAGTCCGGGACGGACATCCACAGATACGCAGTATTTT
CASSPGRTSTDTQYF
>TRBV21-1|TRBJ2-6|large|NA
TGTGCCACCAGGGACTTCCTGACTTTC
CATRDFLTF
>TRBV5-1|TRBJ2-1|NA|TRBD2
TGCGCCAGCAACCCCTGGGGGATTAGCGGGTTACACAATGAGCAGTTCTTC
CASNPWGISGLHNEQFF
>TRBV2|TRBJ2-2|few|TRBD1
TGTGCCAGCACCGACAGGGGGCCGAACACCGGGGAGCTGTTTTTT
CASTDRGPNTGELFF
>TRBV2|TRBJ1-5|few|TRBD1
TGTGCCAGCAGTGCAGGGGGGGCCTACAATCAGCCCCAGCATTTT
CASSAGGAYNQPQHF